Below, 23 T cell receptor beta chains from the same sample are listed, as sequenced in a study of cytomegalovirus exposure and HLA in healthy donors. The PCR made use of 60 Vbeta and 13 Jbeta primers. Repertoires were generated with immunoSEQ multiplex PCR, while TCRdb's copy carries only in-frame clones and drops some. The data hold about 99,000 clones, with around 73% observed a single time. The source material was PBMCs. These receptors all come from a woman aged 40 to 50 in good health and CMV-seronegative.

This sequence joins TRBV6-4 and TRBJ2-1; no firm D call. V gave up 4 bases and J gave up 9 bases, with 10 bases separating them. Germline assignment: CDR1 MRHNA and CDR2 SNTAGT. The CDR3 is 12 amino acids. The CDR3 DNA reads TGTGCCAGCAGTGGTATTGGCACTGAGCAGTTCTTC. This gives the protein CASSGIGTEQFF.

CDR3 in amino acids: CASSLGGPAGGEQYF. CDR3 nucleotide sequence: TGTGCCAGCAGCTTAGGGGGCCCAGCCGGGGGCGAGCAGTACTTC. The chain carries TRBV7-8 and TRBJ2-7; D is possibly TRBD2 (6 bases). V was cut by 1 base and J by 6 bases, with 16 bases left in between. The CDR3 sequence is 15 residues long. CDR1 and CDR2 from the germline V gene are SGHVS and FQNEAQ.

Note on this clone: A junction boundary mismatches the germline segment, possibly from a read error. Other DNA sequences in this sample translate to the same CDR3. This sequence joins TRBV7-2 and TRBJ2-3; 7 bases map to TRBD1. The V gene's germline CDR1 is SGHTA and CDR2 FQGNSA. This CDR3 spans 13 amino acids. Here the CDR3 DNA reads TGTGCCAGCAGCTACCCCGGGACAGATACACAGTATTTT. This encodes CASSYPGTDTQYF.

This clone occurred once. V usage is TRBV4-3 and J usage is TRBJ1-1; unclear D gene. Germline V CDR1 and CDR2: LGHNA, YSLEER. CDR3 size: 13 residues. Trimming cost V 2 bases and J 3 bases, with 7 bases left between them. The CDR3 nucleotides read TGCGCCAGCAGCCAAAAGAGTTACACTGAAGCTTTCTTT. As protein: CASSQKSYTEAFF.

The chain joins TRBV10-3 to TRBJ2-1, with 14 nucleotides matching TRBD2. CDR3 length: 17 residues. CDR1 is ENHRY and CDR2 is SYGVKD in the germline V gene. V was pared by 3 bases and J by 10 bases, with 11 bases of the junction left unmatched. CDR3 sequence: CAISDSPTSGRAEEQFF. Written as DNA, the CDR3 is TGTGCCATCAGTGACTCGCCGACTAGCGGGAGGGCCGAGGAGCAGTTCTTC.

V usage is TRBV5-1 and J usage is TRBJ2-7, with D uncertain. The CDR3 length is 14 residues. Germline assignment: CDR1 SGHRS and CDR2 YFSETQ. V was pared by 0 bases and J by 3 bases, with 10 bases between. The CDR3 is CASSLGATYYEQYF. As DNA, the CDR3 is TGCGCCAGCAGCTTGGGAGCGACGTACTACGAGCAGTACTTC.

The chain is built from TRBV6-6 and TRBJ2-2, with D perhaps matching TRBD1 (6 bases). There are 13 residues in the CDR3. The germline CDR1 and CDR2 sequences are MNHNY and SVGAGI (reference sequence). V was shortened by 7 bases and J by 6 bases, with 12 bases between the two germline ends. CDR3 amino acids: CASKFTGPGELFF. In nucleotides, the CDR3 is TGTGCCAGCAAATTCACAGGGCCCGGGGAGCTGTTTTTT.

CDR3 sequence (DNA): TGTGCCAGCAGCGCCAACGCGGGGGGGGATGGCTACACCTTC. Its translation: CASSANAGGDGYTF. The rearrangement uses TRBV9 and TRBJ1-2; the D gene is possibly TRBD1 (5 bases). Germline assignment: CDR1 SGDLS and CDR2 YYNGEE. The CDR3 runs to 14 residues. The V end was cut by 3 bases, the J end by 6 bases, with 15 bases between.

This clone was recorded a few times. The CDR3 sequence: CASSVGGQGYEQYF. CDR3 sequence (DNA): TGTGCCAGCAGCGTAGGAGGACAGGGATACGAGCAGTACTTC. This sequence joins TRBV9 and TRBJ2-7, with 8 bases lining up with TRBD1. CDR1 and CDR2 (germline): SGDLS, YYNGEE. The junction had 3 bases not matched to a gene; V was cut back by 0 bases and J by 4 bases. CDR3 length equals 14 residues.

CDR3 in amino acids: CASSQLGLLKAGELFF. CDR3 sequence (DNA): TGCGCCAGCAGCCAACTCGGACTCTTGAAGGCCGGGGAGCTGTTTTTT. The J gene is TRBJ2-2, the V gene TRBV4-1, with D perhaps matching TRBD2 (5 bases). Germline lookup yields CDR1 MGHRA and CDR2 YSYEKL. The CDR3 spans 16 residues. Trimming left V 2 bases short and J 6 bases short, with 16 bases between.

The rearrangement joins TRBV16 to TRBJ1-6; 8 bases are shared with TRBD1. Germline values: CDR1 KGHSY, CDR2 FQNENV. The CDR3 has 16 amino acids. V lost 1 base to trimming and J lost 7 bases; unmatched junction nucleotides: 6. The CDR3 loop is CASSQWGDRPNSPLHF. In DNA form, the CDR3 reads TGTGCCAGCAGCCAATGGGGGGACAGGCCCAATTCACCCCTCCACTTT.

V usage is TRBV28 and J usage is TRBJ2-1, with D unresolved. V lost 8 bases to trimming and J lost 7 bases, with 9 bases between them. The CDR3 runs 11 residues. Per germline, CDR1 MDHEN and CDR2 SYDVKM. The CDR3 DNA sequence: TGTGCCAGCTCTCAAGCGAATGAGCAGTTCTTC. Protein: CASSQANEQFF.

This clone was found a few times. CDR3 in amino acids: CASSLRDLQSGANVLTF. The CDR3 nucleotides are TGTGCCAGCAGCCTGCGGGACCTCCAGTCTGGGGCCAACGTCCTGACTTTC. The chain links TRBV9 to TRBJ2-6; weak D call: TRBD2 (6 bases). Trimming removed 4 bases from V and 1 base from J, with 15 bases in between. Germline CDR1 is SGDLS and CDR2 is YYNGEE. There are 17 residues in the CDR3.

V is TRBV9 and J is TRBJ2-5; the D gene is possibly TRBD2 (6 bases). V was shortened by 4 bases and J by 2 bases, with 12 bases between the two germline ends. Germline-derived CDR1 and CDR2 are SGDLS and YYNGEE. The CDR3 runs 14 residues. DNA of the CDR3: TGTGCCAGCAGCTCTGCCGGACTACAAGAGACCCAGTACTTC. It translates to CASSSAGLQETQYF.

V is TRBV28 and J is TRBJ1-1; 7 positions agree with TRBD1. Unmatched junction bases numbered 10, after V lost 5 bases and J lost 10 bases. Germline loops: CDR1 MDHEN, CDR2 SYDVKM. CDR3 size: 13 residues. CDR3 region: CASSVTPTGAAFF. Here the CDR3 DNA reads TGTGCCAGCAGTGTCACGCCCACAGGGGCAGCTTTCTTT. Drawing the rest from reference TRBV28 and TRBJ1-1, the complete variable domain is DVKVTQSSRYLVKRTGEKVFLECVQDMDHENMFWYRQDPGLGLRLIYFSYDVKMKEKGDIPEGYSVSREKKERFSLILESASTNQTSMYLCASSVTPTGAAFFGQGTRLTVV.

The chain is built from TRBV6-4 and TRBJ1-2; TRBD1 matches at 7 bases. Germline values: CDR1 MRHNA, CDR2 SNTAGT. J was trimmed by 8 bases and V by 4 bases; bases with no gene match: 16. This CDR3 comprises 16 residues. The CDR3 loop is CASSATPDRPAEGYTF. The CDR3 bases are TGTGCCAGCAGTGCCACCCCGGACAGGCCAGCGGAAGGCTACACCTTC.

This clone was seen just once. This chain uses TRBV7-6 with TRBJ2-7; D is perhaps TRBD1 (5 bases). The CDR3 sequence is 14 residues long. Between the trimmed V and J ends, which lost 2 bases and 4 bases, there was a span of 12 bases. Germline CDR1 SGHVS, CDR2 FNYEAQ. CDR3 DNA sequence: TGTGCCAGCAGCTTAACGACAGATCGATACGAGCAGTACTTC. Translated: CASSLTTDRYEQYF.

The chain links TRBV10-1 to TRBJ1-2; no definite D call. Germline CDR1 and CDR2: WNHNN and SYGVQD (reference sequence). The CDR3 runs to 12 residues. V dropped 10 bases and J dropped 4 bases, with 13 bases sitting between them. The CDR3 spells CATTDTPYGYTF. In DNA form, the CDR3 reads TGCGCCACTACCGACACCCCCTATGGCTACACCTTC.

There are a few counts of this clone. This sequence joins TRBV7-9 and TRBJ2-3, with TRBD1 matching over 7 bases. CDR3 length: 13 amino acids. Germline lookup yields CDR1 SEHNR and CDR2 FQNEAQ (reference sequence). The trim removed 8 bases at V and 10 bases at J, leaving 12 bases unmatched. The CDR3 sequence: CASGSPGTAPQYF. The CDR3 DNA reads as TGTGCCAGCGGTTCCCCCGGGACAGCACCGCAGTATTTT.

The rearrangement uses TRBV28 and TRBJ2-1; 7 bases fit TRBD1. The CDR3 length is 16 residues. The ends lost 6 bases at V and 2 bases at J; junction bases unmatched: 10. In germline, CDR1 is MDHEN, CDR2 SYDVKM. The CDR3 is CASRTPDRAAYNEQFF. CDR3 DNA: TGTGCCAGCAGAACACCCGACAGGGCCGCCTACAATGAGCAGTTCTTC.

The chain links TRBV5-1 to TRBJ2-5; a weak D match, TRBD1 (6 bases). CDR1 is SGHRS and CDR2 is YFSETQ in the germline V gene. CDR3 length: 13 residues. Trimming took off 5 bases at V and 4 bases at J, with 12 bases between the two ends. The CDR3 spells CASSPGQRETQYF. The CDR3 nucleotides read TGCGCCAGCAGTCCCGGACAGAGAGAGACCCAGTACTTC.

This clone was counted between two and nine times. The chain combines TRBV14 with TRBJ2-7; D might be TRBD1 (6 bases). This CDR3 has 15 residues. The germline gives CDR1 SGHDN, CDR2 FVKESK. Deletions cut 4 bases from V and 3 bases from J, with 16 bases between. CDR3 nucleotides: TGTGCCAGCAGCCCCATTTGGGGGCGCCACTACGAGCAGTACTTC. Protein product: CASSPIWGRHYEQYF.

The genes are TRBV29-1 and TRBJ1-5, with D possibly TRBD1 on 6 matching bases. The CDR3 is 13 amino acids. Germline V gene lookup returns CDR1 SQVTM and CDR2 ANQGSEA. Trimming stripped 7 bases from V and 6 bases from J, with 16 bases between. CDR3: CSASDSSAQPQHF. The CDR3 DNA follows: TGCAGCGCATCGGACAGCTCGGCTCAGCCCCAGCATTTT.